Listed here are 2 T cell receptor beta chains from one sample, sequenced in a study of blood T cells in healthy people across ages. Together with a sample-barcoded 5' primer, a J-beta primer mix was included in a second PCR lasting about 7 to 11 cycles. TCRdb re-analysed the 5' RACE reads in MiXCR, keeping a single row per CDR3 protein. The sample consists of hundreds of thousands of distinct CDR3 sequences, around 41% of them appearing once. Sequencing was done on a sample of blood. Source of these receptors: a man at least 80 years old in good health.

The rearrangement links TRBV2 to TRBJ2-3; TRBD2 agrees at 9 bases. The CDR3 is 16 amino acids. Looked up from germline, CDR1 is SNHLY and CDR2 is FYNNEI. V shed 3 bases and J 3 bases; nucleotides not matched to a gene: 7. The CDR3 nucleotides are TGTGCCAGCAGTGAGGGTAGCGGGGGATGGACAGATACGCAGTATTTT. Translating it yields CASSEGSGGWTDTQYF.

The chain couples TRBV20-1 to TRBJ2-3; TRBD2 matches at 10 bases. This CDR3 has 15 residues. V trimming: 5 bases; J trimming: 4 bases; junction bases outside the gene matches: 9. Germline loops: CDR1 DFQATT, CDR2 SNEGSKA (reference sequence). This CDR3 reads CSAPILAGESDTQYF. The CDR3 nucleotides are TGCAGTGCTCCGATTCTAGCGGGAGAATCAGATACGCAGTATTTT.